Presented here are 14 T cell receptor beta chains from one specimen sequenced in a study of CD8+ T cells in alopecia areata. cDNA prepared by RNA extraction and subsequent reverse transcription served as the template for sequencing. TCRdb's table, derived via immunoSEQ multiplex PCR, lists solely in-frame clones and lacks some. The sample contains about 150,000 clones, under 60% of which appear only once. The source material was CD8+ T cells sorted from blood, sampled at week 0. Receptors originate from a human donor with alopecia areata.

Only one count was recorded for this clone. The CDR3 region is CASSQDIGASSYEQYF. The CDR3 region has the DNA TGCGCCAGCAGCCAAGATATAGGGGCGTCCTCCTACGAGCAGTACTTC. The chain links TRBV4-3 to TRBJ2-7, with D possibly being TRBD1 (5 bases). The ends were cut back, 0 bases at V and 0 bases at J, with 12 bases in the middle. This CDR3 has 16 residues. The germline CDR1 and CDR2 sequences are LGHNA and YSLEER.

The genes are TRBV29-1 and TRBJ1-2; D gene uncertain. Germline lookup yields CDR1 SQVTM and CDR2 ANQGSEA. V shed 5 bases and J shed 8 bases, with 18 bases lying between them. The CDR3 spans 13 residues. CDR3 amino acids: CSVLTGRVQGYTF. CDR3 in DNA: TGCAGCGTTCTAACGGGCCGGGTTCAGGGCTACACCTTC.

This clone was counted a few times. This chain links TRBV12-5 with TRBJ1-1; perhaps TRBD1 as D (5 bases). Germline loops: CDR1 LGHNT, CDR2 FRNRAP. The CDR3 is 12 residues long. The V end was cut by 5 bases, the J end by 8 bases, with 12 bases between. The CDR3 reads CASGTEGREAFF. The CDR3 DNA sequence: TGTGCTAGTGGTACGGAGGGGAGGGAAGCTTTCTTT.

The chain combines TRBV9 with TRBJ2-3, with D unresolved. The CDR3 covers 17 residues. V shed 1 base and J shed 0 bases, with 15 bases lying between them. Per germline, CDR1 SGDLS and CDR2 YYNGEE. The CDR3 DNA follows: TGTGCCAGCAGCGTATACTGGACGGAGACTAGCACAGATACGCAGTATTTT. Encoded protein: CASSVYWTETSTDTQYF.

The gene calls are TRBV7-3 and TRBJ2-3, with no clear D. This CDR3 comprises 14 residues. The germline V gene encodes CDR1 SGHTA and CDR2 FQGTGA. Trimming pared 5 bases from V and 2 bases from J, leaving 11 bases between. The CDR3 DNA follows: TGTGCCAGCAGCCCGCTAGGGTCCACAGATACGCAGTATTTT. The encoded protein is CASSPLGSTDTQYF.

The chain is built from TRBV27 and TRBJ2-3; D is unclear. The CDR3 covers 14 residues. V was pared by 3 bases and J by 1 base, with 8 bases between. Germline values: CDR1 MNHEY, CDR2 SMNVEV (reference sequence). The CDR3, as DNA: TGTGCCAGCAGTTTGATGGGCGGCACAGATACGCAGTATTTT. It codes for CASSLMGGTDTQYF.

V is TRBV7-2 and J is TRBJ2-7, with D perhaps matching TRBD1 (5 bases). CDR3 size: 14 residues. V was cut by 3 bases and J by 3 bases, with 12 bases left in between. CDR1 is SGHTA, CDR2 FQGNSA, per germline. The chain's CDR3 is CASSFRFRDYEQYF. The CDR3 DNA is TGTGCCAGCAGCTTCAGGTTCAGGGACTACGAGCAGTACTTC.

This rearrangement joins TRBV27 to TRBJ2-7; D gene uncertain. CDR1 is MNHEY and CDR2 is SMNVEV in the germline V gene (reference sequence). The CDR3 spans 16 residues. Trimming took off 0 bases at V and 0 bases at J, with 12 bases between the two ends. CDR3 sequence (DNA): TGTGCCAGCAGTTTATCTCACACCGCGAGCTCCTACGAGCAGTACTTC. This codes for CASSLSHTASSYEQYF.

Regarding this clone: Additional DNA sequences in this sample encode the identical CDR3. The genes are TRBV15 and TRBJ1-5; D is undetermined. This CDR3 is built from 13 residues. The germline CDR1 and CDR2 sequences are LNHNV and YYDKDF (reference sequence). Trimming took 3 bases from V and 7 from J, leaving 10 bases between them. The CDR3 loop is CATSSSRGQPQHF. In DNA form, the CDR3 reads TGTGCCACCAGCAGTTCCCGCGGCCAGCCCCAGCATTTT.

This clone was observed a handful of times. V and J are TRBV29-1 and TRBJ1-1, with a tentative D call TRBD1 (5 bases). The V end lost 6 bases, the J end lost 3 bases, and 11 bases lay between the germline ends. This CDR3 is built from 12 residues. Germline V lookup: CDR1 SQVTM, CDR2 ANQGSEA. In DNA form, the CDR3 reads TGCAGCGTGGACGACAGTTACACTGAAGCTTTCTTT. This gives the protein CSVDDSYTEAFF.

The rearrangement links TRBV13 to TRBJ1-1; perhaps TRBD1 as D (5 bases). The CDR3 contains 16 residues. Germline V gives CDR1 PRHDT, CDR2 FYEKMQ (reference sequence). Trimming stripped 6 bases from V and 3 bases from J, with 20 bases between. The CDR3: CASSASRGKGHTEAFF. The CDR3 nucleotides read TGTGCCAGCAGTGCGAGTCGGGGGAAGGGGCACACTGAAGCTTTCTTT.

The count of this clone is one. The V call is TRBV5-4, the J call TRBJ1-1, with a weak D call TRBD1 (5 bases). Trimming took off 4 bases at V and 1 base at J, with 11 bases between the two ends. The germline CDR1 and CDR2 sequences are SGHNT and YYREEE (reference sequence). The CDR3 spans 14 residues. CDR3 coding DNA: TGTGCCAGCAGCCTAAATACAGGGAACACTGAAGCTTTCTTT. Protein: CASSLNTGNTEAFF.

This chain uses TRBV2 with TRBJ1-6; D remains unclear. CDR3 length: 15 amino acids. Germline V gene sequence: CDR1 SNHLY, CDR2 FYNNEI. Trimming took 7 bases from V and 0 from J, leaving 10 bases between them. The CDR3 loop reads CASTMMSSYNSPLHF. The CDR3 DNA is TGTGCCAGCACCATGATGAGCTCCTATAATTCACCCCTCCACTTT.

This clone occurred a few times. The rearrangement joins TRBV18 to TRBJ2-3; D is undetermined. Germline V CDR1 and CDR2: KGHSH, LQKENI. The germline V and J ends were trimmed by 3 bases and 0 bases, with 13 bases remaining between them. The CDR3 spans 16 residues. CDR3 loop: CASSPLLDNSTDTQYF. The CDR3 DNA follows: TGTGCCAGCTCACCCCTTTTGGATAATAGCACAGATACGCAGTATTTT. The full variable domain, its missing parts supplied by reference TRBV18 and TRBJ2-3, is NAGVMQNPRHLVRRRGQEARLRCSPMKGHSHVYWYRQLPEEGLKFMVYLQKENIIDESGMPKERFSAEFPKEGPSILRIQQVVRGDSAAYFCASSPLLDNSTDTQYFGPGTRLTVL.